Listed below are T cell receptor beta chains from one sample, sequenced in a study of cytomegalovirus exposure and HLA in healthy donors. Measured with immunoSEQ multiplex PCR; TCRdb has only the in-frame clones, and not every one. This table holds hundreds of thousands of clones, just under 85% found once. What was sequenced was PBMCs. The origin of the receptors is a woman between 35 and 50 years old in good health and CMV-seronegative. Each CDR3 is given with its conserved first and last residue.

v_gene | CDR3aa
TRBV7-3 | CASSATGGYNEQFF
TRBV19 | CASIAGTASEKLFF
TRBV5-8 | CASSRNGDSGNTIYF
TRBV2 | CASSGAGIYEQYF
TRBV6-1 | CASSSAGTGYSPLHF
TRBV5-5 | CASSHREGGYTF
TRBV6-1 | CASVEGYGYTF
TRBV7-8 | CASSSGSASGGGNEQFF
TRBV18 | CASSPWGSSNTEAFF
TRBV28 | CASSPLNQPQHF
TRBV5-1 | CASSVGTSGGLRETQYF
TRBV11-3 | CASSLYPAGTGELFF
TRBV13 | CASSLLAGGGETQYF
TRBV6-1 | CASSENRSPTDTQYF
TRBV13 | CASSFLGGGADDEQFF
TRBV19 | CASSILAASTDTQYF
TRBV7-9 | CASSLQGASIGGYTF
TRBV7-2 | CASSLGQGGPYNEQFF
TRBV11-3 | CASSSGSLRETQYF
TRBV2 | CASSDPDQPQHF
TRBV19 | CASSPTRTGTDTQYF
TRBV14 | CASSDPTDITGELFF
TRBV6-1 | CASSVKGVYEQYF
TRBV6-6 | CASSYPLGEGNQPQHF
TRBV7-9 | CASSLIRDLWKGYTF
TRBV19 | CASTARSGTGYGGYTF
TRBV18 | CASSPFTTMNTEAFF
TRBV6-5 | CASSLAGGTQPQHF
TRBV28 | CASSRVFDEQYF
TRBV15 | CATSRGVGTAQETQYF
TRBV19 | CASSIAARKGAQQYF
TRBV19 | CASRSKEGRANTEAFF
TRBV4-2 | CASSQAAGGRTSEQYF